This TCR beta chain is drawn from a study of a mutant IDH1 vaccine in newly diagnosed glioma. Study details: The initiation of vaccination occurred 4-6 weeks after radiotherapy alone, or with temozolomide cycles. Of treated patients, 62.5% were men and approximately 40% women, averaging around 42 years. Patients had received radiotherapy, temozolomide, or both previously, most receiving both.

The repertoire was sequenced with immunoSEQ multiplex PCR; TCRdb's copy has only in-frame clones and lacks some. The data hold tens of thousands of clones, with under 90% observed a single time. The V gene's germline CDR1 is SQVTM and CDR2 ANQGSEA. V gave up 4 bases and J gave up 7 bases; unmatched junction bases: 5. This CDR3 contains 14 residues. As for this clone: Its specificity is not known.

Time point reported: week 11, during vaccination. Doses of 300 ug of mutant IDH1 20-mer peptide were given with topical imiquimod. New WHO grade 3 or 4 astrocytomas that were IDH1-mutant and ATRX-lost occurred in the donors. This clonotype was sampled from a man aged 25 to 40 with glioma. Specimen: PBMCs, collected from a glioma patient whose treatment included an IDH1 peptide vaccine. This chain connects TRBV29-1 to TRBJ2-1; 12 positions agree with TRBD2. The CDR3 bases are TGCAGCGTTGCTGAGACTAGCGGGAGTAATGAGCAGTTCTTC. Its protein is CSVAETSGSNEQFF.